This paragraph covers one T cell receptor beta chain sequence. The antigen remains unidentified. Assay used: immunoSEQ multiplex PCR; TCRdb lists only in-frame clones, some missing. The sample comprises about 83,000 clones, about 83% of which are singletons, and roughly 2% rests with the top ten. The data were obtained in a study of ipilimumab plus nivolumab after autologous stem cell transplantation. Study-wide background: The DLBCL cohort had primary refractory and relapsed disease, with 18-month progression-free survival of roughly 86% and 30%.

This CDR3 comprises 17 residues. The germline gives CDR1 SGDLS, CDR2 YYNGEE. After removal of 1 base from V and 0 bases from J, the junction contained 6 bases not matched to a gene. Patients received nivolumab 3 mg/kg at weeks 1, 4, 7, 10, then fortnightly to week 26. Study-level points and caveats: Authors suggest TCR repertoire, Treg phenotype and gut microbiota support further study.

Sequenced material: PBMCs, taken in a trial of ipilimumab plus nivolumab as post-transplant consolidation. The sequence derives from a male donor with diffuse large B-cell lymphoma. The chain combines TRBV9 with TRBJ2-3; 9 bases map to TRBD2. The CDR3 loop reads CASSVRASGVSTDTQYF. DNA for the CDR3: TGTGCCAGCAGCGTAAGGGCTAGCGGGGTTAGCACAGATACGCAGTATTTT.